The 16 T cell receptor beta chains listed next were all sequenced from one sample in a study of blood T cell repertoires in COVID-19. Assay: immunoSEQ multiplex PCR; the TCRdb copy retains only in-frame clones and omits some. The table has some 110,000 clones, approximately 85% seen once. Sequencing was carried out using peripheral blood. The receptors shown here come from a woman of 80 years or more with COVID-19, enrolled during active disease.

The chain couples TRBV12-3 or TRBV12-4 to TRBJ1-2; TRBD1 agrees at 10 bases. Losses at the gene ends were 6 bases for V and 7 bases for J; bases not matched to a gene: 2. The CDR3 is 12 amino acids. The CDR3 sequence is CASRTGGSGYTF. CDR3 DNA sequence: TGTGCCAGCAGGACAGGGGGCAGTGGCTACACCTTC.

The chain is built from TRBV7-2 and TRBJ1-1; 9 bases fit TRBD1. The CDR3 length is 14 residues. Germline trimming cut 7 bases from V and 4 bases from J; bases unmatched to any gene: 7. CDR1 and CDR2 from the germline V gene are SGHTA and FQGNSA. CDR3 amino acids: CASTFTTGGTEAFF. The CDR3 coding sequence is TGTGCCAGCACTTTTACGACAGGGGGCACTGAAGCTTTCTTT.

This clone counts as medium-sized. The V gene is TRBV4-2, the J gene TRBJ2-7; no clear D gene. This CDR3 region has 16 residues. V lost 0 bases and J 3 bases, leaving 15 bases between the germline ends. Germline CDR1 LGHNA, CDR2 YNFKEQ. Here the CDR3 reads CASSQDAHSGFYEQYF. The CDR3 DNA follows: TGTGCCAGCAGCCAAGATGCGCACTCCGGTTTCTACGAGCAGTACTTC.

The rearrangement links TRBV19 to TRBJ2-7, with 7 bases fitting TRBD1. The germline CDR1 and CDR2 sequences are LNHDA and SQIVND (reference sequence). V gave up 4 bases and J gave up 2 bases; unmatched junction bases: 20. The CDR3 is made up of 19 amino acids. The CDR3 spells CASSTRSPTPGQRTYEQYF. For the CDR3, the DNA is TGTGCCAGTAGTACCAGATCTCCCACCCCGGGACAGCGTACCTACGAGCAGTACTTC.

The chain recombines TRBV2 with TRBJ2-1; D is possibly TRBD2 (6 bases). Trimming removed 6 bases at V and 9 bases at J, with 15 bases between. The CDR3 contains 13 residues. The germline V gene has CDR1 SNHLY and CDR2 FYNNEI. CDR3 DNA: TGTGCCAGCAGCTCGGGAGAATTGGCTGAGCAGTTCTTC. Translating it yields CASSSGELAEQFF.

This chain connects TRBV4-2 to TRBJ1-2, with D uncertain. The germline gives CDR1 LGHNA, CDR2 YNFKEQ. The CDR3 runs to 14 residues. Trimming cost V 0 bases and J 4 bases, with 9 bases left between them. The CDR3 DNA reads TGTGCCAGCAGCCAAGAGGTATTCGGCTATGGCTACACCTTC. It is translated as CASSQEVFGYGYTF.

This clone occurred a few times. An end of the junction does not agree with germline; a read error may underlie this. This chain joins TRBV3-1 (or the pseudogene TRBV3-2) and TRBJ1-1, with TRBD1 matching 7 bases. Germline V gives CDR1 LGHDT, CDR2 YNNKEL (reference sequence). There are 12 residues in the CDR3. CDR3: CASSQGGTARDF. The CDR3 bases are TGTGCCAGCAGCCAAGGCGGGACAGCCAGGGATTTT.

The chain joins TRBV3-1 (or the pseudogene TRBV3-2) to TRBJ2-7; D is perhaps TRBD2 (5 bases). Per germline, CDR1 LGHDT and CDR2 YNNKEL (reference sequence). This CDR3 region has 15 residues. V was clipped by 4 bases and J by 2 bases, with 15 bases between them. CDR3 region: CASSPNFLATYEQYF. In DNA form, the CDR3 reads TGTGCCAGCAGCCCAAATTTCCTAGCAACCTACGAGCAGTACTTC.

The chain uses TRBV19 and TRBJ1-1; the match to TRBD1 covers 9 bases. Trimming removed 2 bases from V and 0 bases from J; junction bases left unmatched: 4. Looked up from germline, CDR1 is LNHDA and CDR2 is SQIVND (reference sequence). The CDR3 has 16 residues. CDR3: CASSILGQGMNTEAFF. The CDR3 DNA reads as TGTGCCAGTAGTATACTGGGACAGGGAATGAACACTGAAGCTTTCTTT.

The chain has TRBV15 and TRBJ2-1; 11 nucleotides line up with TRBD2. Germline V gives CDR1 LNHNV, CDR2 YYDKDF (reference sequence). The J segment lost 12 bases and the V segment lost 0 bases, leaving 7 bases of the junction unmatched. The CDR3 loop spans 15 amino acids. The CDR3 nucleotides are TGTGCCACCAGCAGAGAAACTAGCGGGAGCGTCGGGCAGTTCTTC. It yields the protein CATSRETSGSVGQFF.

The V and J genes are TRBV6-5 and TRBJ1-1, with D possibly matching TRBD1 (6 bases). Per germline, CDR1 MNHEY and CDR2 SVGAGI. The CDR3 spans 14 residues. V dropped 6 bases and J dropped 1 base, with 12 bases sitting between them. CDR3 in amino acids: CASRGAGPNTEAFF. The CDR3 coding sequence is TGTGCCAGCAGGGGGGCAGGGCCGAACACTGAAGCTTTCTTT.

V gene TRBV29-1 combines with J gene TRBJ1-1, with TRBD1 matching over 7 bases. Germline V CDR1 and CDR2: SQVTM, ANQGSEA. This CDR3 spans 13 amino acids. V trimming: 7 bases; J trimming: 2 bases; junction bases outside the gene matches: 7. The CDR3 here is CSGGGQANTEAFF. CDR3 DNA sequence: TGCAGCGGGGGCGGACAGGCCAACACTGAAGCTTTCTTT.

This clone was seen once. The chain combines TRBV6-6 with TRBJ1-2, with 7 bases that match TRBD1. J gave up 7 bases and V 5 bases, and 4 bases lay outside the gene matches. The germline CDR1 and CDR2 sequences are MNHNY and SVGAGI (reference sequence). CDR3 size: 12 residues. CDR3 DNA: TGTGCCAGCAGTACAGGGGCTATTGGCTACACCTTC. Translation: CASSTGAIGYTF.

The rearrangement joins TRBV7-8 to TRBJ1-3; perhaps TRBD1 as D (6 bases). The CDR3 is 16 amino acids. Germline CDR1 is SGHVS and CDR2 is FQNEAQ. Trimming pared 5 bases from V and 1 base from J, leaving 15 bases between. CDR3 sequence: CASSQFDRSSGNTIYF. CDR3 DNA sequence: TGTGCCAGCAGCCAATTTGACAGGTCATCTGGAAACACCATATATTTT.

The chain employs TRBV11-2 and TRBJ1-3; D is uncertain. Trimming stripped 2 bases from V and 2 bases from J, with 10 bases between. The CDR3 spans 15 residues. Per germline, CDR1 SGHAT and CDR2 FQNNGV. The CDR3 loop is CASSLSEGTGNTIYF. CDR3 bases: TGTGCCAGCAGCTTATCCGAGGGAACTGGAAACACCATATATTTT.

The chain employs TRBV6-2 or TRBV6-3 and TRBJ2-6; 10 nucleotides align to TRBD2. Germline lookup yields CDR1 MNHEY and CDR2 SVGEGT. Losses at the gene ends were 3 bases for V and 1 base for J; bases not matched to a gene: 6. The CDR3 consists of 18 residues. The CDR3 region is CASSYPLAGASGANVLTF. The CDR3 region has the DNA TGTGCCAGCAGTTATCCCCTAGCGGGAGCGTCTGGGGCCAACGTCCTGACTTTC.